A selection of T cell receptor beta chains follows, all from one sample in a study of CD8+ T cells in alopecia areata. Assay used: immunoSEQ multiplex PCR; TCRdb lists only in-frame clones, some missing. The sample holds about 150,000 clones, about three fifths seen once. Material for sequencing was CD4+ T cells sorted from blood. These receptors came from a human donor in good health. Both conserved end residues are part of each CDR3. The D gene is left open where the match is weak. Clone size, where shown, is once, few, many, or a class for clones that have expanded.

>TRBV6-5|TRBD2|.|TRBJ2-7
CAARVTAGREQYF
TGTGCCGCCCGGGTCACAGCGGGGCGCGAGCAGTACTTC
>TRBV18|TRBD1|few|TRBJ1-2
CASSPSTGIHGYTF
TGTGCCAGCTCACCTTCGACAGGGATCCATGGCTACACCTTC
>TRBV2|.|.|TRBJ2-7
CASKRGPYEQYF
TGTGCCAGCAAGAGAGGTCCCTACGAGCAGTACTTC
>TRBV5-1|.|few|TRBJ1-1
CASSVRVNTEAFF
TGCGCCAGCAGCGTCAGGGTGAACACTGAAGCTTTCTTT
>TRBV4-1|.|.|TRBJ2-6
CASTGFGANVLTF
TGCGCCAGCACCGGGTTTGGGGCCAACGTCCTGACTTTC
>TRBV5-4|.|.|TRBJ2-1
CASIDPQRDEQFF
TGTGCCAGCATCGACCCCCAAAGGGATGAGCAGTTCTTC
>TRBV27|TRBD1|.|TRBJ2-3
CASSPTAGGVTDTQYF
TGTGCCAGCAGTCCGACGGCAGGGGGCGTCACAGATACGCAGTATTTT
>TRBV10-2|.|.|TRBJ2-2
CASSDGVTGELFF
TGCGCCAGCAGTGATGGGGTGACCGGGGAGCTGTTTTTT
>TRBV7-9|.|.|TRBJ1-1
CAREVVTEAFF
TGTGCCAGGGAAGTCGTCACTGAAGCTTTCTTT
>TRBV4-1|.|few|TRBJ2-3
CASSQGPTRGYTDTQYF
TGCGCCAGCAGCCAAGGCCCGACAAGAGGGTACACAGATACGCAGTATTTT
>TRBV6-7|.|.|TRBJ1-1
CASSYPDGDCAEAFF
TGTGCCAGCAGTTACCCGGACGGGGATTGTGCTGAAGCTTTCTTT
>TRBV4-1|TRBD1|.|TRBJ2-7
CASSQIGQGASYEQYF
TGCGCCAGCAGCCAAATAGGGCAGGGGGCAAGCTACGAGCAGTACTTC
>TRBV5-1|.|.|TRBJ2-3
CASSYRSRLTDTQYF
TGCGCCAGCAGTTATAGGTCCAGACTCACAGATACGCAGTATTTT
>TRBV28|.|few|TRBJ2-4
CASSSHGGENIQYF
TGTGCCAGCAGTTCTCATGGCGGTGAAAACATTCAGTACTTC
>TRBV5-6|.|few|TRBJ2-5
CASSRWEETQYF
TGTGCCAGCAGCCGGTGGGAAGAGACCCAGTACTTC
>TRBV30|.|few|TRBJ2-1
CAWSERLGALGNEQFF
TGTGCCTGGAGCGAACGCCTTGGCGCTCTCGGTAATGAGCAGTTCTTC